This TCR beta chain is drawn from a study of blood T cell repertoires in COVID-19. Study details: Sites across the United States, Italy and Spain contributed samples from acute and convalescent COVID-19. Nucleic acid was either cDNA or gDNA, and it came from T cells, B-cell-depleted T cells, or PBMCs.

The count of this clone is one. Measured with immunoSEQ multiplex PCR; TCRdb has only the in-frame clones, and not every one. The profile shows tens of thousands of clones, around 86% of them singletons. Trimming cost V 3 bases and J 13 bases, with 12 bases left between them. The CDR3 spans 11 residues. The chain uses TRBV12-3 or TRBV12-4 and TRBJ1-1; unclear D gene. The sequence was collected from a man older than 75 with acute or convalescent COVID-19. Sequences were obtained from peripheral blood. Here the CDR3 reads CASSLEGVGFF. The DNA for the CDR3 is TGTGCCAGCAGTTTGGAGGGTGTTGGTTTCTTT.